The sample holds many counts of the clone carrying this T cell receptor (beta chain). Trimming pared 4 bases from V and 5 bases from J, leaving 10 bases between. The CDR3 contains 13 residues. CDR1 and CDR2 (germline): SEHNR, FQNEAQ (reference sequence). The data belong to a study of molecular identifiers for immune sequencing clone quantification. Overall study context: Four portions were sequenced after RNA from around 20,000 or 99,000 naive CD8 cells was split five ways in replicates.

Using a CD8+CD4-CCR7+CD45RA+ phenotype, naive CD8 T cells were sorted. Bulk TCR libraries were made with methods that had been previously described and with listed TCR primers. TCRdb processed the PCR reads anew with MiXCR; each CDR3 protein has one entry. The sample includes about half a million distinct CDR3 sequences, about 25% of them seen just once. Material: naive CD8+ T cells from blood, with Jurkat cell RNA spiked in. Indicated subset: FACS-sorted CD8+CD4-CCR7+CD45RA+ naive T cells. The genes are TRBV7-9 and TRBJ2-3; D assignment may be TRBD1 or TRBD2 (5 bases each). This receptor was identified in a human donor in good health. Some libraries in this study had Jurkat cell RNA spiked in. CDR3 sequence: CASSSRDGDTQYF. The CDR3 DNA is TGTGCCAGCAGCTCAAGGGACGGAGATACGCAGTATTTT.